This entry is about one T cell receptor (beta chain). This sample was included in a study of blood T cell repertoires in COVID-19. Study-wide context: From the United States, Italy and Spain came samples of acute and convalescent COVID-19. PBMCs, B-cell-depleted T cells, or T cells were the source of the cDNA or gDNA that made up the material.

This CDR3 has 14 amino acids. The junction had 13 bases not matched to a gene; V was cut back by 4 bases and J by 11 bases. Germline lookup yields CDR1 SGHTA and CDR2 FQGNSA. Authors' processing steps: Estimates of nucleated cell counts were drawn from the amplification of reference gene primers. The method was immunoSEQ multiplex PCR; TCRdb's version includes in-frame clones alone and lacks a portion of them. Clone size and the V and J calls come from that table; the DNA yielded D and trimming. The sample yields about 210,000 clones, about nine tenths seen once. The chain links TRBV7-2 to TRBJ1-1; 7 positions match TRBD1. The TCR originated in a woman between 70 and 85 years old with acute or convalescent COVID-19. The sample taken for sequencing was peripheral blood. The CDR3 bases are TGTGCCAGCAGCTCTCTAACTGGAGGGGGCAGGGCTTTCTTT. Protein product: CASSSLTGGGRAFF.